This TCR beta chain was sequenced for a study of T-cell reconstitution after alpha-beta-depleted transplantation in children. This clonotype was detected a few times. Its antigen remains unidentified. Study results and limitations: It was newly produced T cells that mostly accounted for T-cell counts and diversity one year after transplant.

TCRbeta library preparation incorporated unique molecular identifiers. TCRdb ran MiXCR on the PCR reads and lists one entry per CDR3 protein. The sample includes more than 500,000 distinct CDR3 sequences, about an eighth of them seen just once. CDR1 is SGHTA, CDR2 FQGNSA, per germline. V was cut by 0 bases and J by 6 bases, with 8 bases left in between. The CDR3 length is 13 residues. The chain is built from TRBV7-2 and TRBJ1-2, with D possibly TRBD1 on 5 matching bases. This clonotype originated in a female patient under 10 years old who had a stem cell transplant for aplastic anemia, so the T cells may come from the graft donor. The specimen comprised PBMCs, mostly from graft donor cells, sampled 180 days after TCRalphabeta/CD19-depleted stem cell transplant. This CDR3 is CASSLALTDGYTF. CDR3 coding DNA: TGTGCCAGCAGCTTAGCGCTGACAGATGGCTACACCTTC.